The sequence of this T cell receptor beta chain was determined in a study of T cells after yellow fever vaccination. Across the whole study: SMART-Seq v4 Ultra Low Input handled preparation of low-cell-number fractions. General study findings and limits: Weaker, the secondary response had a peak occurring faster, on day 5 versus 15. A minor fraction of clonotypes spanned both CD4 and CD8 compartments.

This CDR3 contains 13 residues. The V end was cut by 1 base, the J end by 8 bases, with 11 bases between. CDR1 and CDR2 from the germline V gene are SEHNR and FQNEAQ (reference sequence). Details on this clonotype: Its specificity is not known.

A 5'RACE template-switching step, the method used to make TCR cDNA, added a universal primer site and UMIs. TCRdb re-derived calls from the 5' RACE reads in MiXCR, one entry per CDR3 protein. Of around 300,000 distinct CDR3 sequences in the sample, around 4.4% were seen once. This TCR was sampled from a man aged 18 to 35 who received the YFV17D yellow fever vaccine. The sequences come from PBMCs, collected 15 days after the yellow fever booster vaccination. This chain joins TRBV7-9 and TRBJ1-2; D unresolved. CDR3 region: CASSLGAVKGYTF. The CDR3 DNA follows: TGTGCCAGCAGCTTAGGGGCAGTGAAGGGCTACACCTTC.